This section outlines one TCR beta chain sequence together with its context. PCR involved 60 Vbeta and 13 Jbeta primers. This table comes from immunoSEQ multiplex PCR, and its TCRdb copy is limited to in-frame clones, with some not included. The data show approximately 110,000 clones, 73% seen once. This sample was taken from a study of cytomegalovirus exposure and HLA in healthy donors. The CDR3 length is 14 residues. J lost 10 bases, V lost 5 bases, and 10 bases had no gene match. CDR1 and CDR2 (germline): MNHEY, SMNVEV (reference sequence). The sequence was collected from a woman in her thirties or forties in good health and CMV-seronegative. The chain uses TRBV27 and TRBJ1-5, with 8 bases lining up with TRBD1. Sequenced sample: PBMCs. The CDR3 sequence is CASSPTGARYPQHF. The CDR3, as DNA: TGTGCCAGCAGTCCGACAGGGGCTCGCTATCCCCAGCATTTT.